These 8 T cell receptor beta chains were sequenced from one sample in a study of T cells in Graves' hyperthyroidism and ophthalmopathy. Template material for amplifying TCR beta CDR3 regions consisted of RNA transcripts. HTBI primers were the set used in a first-round RT-PCR of the TCR CDR3. One entry per CDR3 protein, called by TCRdb with MiXCR from the multiplex PCR reads. The data show a few hundred thousand distinct CDR3 sequences, just under 15% seen once. The sample comprised blood. These receptors all stem from a woman in her twenties or thirties with Graves' hyperthyroidism.

Ten or more counts support this clonotype. The chain employs TRBV2 and TRBJ2-3; a possible D gene is TRBD1 (6 bases). Germline CDR1 is SNHLY and CDR2 is FYNNEI. With 2 bases removed from V and 2 bases from J, the gap between germline ends came to 14 bases. The CDR3 totals 16 residues. The CDR3 protein is CASSEPKTGNTDTQYF. The CDR3 region has the DNA TGTGCCAGCAGTGAACCCAAGACAGGCAACACAGATACGCAGTATTTT.

Ten or more counts support this clonotype. The V call is TRBV11-3, the J call TRBJ2-1; D gene ambiguous. Trimming pared 8 bases from V and 5 bases from J, leaving 16 bases between. The CDR3 has 14 residues. Germline CDR1 is SGHNT and CDR2 is YENEEA. CDR3 in amino acids: CASATASADNEQFF. CDR3 sequence (DNA): TGTGCCAGCGCCACTGCCAGTGCTGACAATGAGCAGTTCTTC.

The gene calls are TRBV20-1 and TRBJ2-3; D perhaps matches TRBD2 (5 bases). The V gene's germline CDR1 is DFQATT and CDR2 SNEGSKA (reference sequence). Trimming took 3 bases from V and 2 from J, leaving 12 bases between them. The CDR3 consists of 14 residues. CDR3 loop: CSARPSGFTDTQYF. The DNA of the CDR3 is TGCAGTGCTAGGCCCAGCGGTTTCACAGATACGCAGTATTTT.

This clonotype was counted many times. The V call is TRBV20-1, the J call TRBJ2-1; tentative D call: TRBD1 (6 bases). Deletions cut 6 bases from V and 0 bases from J, with 12 bases between. CDR1 is DFQATT and CDR2 is SNEGSKA in the germline V gene (reference sequence). The CDR3 spans 14 residues. The CDR3: CSASRGPSYNEQFF. Here the CDR3 DNA reads TGCAGTGCAAGCAGGGGACCCTCCTACAATGAGCAGTTCTTC.

This clonotype was detected ten times or more. V is TRBV7-2 and J is TRBJ1-1; no clear D gene. Germline V gene sequence: CDR1 SGHTA, CDR2 FQGNSA. This CDR3 comprises 16 residues. V was clipped by 4 bases and J by 4 bases, with 19 bases between them. In nucleotides, the CDR3 is TGTGCCAGCAGCTCCACTCCCGACCCTGGAGGCACTGAAGCTTTCTTT. Residues: CASSSTPDPGGTEAFF.

This clonotype was counted ten times or more. The chain carries TRBV6-1 and TRBJ2-3; the match to TRBD2 covers 14 bases. CDR3 size: 17 residues. The germline CDR1 and CDR2 sequences are MNHNS and SASEGT. The V segment lost 5 bases and the J segment 3 bases; nucleotides outside the gene matches: 7. CDR3: CASSRGTSGSLTDTQYF. The CDR3 nucleotides read TGTGCCAGCAGTAGGGGGACTAGCGGGAGTCTTACAGATACGCAGTATTTT.

This clonotype was seen repeatedly, ten times or more. This chain links TRBV20-1 with TRBJ2-1; D remains unclear. The germline gives CDR1 DFQATT, CDR2 SNEGSKA (reference sequence). Between the trimmed V and J ends, which lost 6 bases and 10 bases, there was a span of 16 bases. This CDR3 spans 12 amino acids. DNA of the CDR3: TGCAGTGCGGTGACTCCCTCAGTAGAGCAGTTCTTC. It codes for CSAVTPSVEQFF.

The CDR3: CASHETYNRNQPQHF. The CDR3 coding sequence is TGCGCCAGCCACGAAACCTATAATCGCAATCAGCCCCAGCATTTT. The rearrangement uses TRBV10-2 and TRBJ1-5; D not resolved. The germline gives CDR1 WSHSY, CDR2 SAAADI. V lost 8 bases and J lost 2, with 16 bases in between. This CDR3 is built from 15 residues.